The rows below give T cell receptor beta chains drawn from one sample of a study of CD8+ T cells in alopecia areata. Clones were read by immunoSEQ multiplex PCR, and TCRdb kept only the in-frame ones, dropping some. Of more than 90,000 clones listed, 60% are singletons. The sample in question was CD8+ T cells sorted from blood, obtained between weeks 55 and 65, from a patient treated with tofacitinib. Every receptor here comes from a human donor with alopecia areata. The CDR3 runs from the conserved cysteine through the conserved F or W. Fields, in order: D gene, J gene, clone size, V gene, CDR3 protein, CDR3 DNA. D genes are given only for firm matches. Some rows mark clone size as missing; the rest say once, few, many or name a class of expanded clone.

d_call: TRBD1
j_call: TRBJ1-1
clone_size: -
v_call: TRBV13
cdr3_aa: CASSLVGQAITEAFF
cdr3_nt: TGTGCCAGCAGCTTAGTGGGACAGGCGATCACTGAAGCTTTCTTT

d_call: -
j_call: TRBJ2-2
clone_size: -
v_call: TRBV4-1
cdr3_aa: CASSQGQIGAGELFF
cdr3_nt: TGCGCCAGCAGCCAAGGACAGATAGGGGCCGGGGAGCTGTTTTTT

d_call: -
j_call: TRBJ1-2
clone_size: -
v_call: TRBV30
cdr3_aa: CAWSVQSYGYTF
cdr3_nt: TGTGCCTGGAGTGTACAGAGCTATGGCTACACCTTC

d_call: TRBD2
j_call: TRBJ2-7
clone_size: -
v_call: TRBV2
cdr3_aa: CASWDGTSGPSSYEQYF
cdr3_nt: TGTGCCAGCTGGGACGGGACTAGCGGCCCGAGCTCCTACGAGCAGTACTTC

d_call: -
j_call: TRBJ2-7
clone_size: few
v_call: TRBV27
cdr3_aa: CASSSFDREQYF
cdr3_nt: TGTGCCAGCAGTTCCTTTGACAGGGAGCAGTACTTC

d_call: -
j_call: TRBJ1-2
clone_size: -
v_call: TRBV7-9
cdr3_aa: CASSSDSGRYYGYTF
cdr3_nt: TGTGCCAGCAGCTCAGACTCGGGCAGATACTATGGCTACACCTTC

d_call: -
j_call: TRBJ1-5
clone_size: -
v_call: TRBV2
cdr3_aa: CASRSPGLQEPQHF
cdr3_nt: TGTGCCAGCAGATCCCCAGGCTTACAAGAGCCCCAGCATTTT

d_call: -
j_call: TRBJ2-7
clone_size: -
v_call: TRBV29-1
cdr3_aa: CSVESPDISSYEQYF
cdr3_nt: TGCAGCGTTGAATCTCCGGACATTTCCTCCTACGAGCAGTACTTC

d_call: TRBD2
j_call: TRBJ2-4
clone_size: few
v_call: TRBV30
cdr3_aa: CAWSEGVDKLAGPKNIQYF
cdr3_nt: TGTGCCTGGAGCGAAGGGGTCGATAAACTAGCGGGTCCCAAAAACATTCAGTACTTC

d_call: -
j_call: TRBJ2-5
clone_size: -
v_call: TRBV11-2
cdr3_aa: CASSPPGVGLGTQYF
cdr3_nt: TGTGCCAGCAGCCCCCCAGGGGTAGGCCTAGGGACCCAGTACTTC

d_call: -
j_call: TRBJ1-5
clone_size: few
v_call: TRBV29-1
cdr3_aa: CSVEEGPIPPVQHF
cdr3_nt: TGCAGCGTTGAGGAGGGACCGATACCCCCGGTCCAGCATTTT

d_call: TRBD1
j_call: TRBJ2-7
clone_size: -
v_call: TRBV4-1
cdr3_aa: CASSPDRGREQYF
cdr3_nt: TGCGCCAGCAGCCCGGACAGGGGTCGAGAGCAGTACTTC

d_call: TRBD1
j_call: TRBJ1-2
clone_size: few
v_call: TRBV29-1
cdr3_aa: CSVVGPGDRSYGYTF
cdr3_nt: TGCAGCGTTGTTGGGCCAGGGGACAGGTCCTATGGCTACACCTTC

d_call: TRBD1
j_call: TRBJ2-1
clone_size: -
v_call: TRBV7-9
cdr3_aa: CASSARQGANEQFF
cdr3_nt: TGTGCCAGCAGCGCCCGACAGGGGGCGAATGAGCAGTTCTTC

d_call: -
j_call: TRBJ1-1
clone_size: -
v_call: TRBV9
cdr3_aa: CASSSRTDQNTEAFF
cdr3_nt: TGTGCCAGCAGCTCCCGGACAGACCAGAACACTGAAGCTTTCTTT

d_call: -
j_call: TRBJ2-3
clone_size: -
v_call: TRBV6-6
cdr3_aa: CASTETDTQYF
cdr3_nt: TGTGCCAGCACCGAAACAGATACGCAGTATTTT

d_call: TRBD1
j_call: TRBJ2-3
clone_size: -
v_call: TRBV2
cdr3_aa: CASPTTGGAEDTQYF
cdr3_nt: TGTGCCAGCCCAACCACAGGGGGCGCGGAAGATACGCAGTATTTT

d_call: -
j_call: TRBJ1-1
clone_size: -
v_call: TRBV7-9
cdr3_aa: CASSLAGGNTEAFF
cdr3_nt: TGTGCCAGCAGCTTAGCGGGGGGGAACACTGAAGCTTTCTTT

d_call: -
j_call: TRBJ1-5
clone_size: -
v_call: TRBV30
cdr3_aa: CAWESLGGPQHF
cdr3_nt: TGTGCCTGGGAATCCCTAGGTGGGCCCCAGCATTTT

d_call: -
j_call: TRBJ2-5
clone_size: -
v_call: TRBV11-2
cdr3_aa: CASSLAGTTYQETQYF
cdr3_nt: TGTGCCAGCAGCTTAGCAGGGACAACGTACCAAGAGACCCAGTACTTC

d_call: -
j_call: TRBJ2-2
clone_size: -
v_call: TRBV5-1
cdr3_aa: CASSLRTVGELFF
cdr3_nt: TGCGCCAGCAGCTTGAGGACAGTCGGGGAGCTGTTTTTT

d_call: -
j_call: TRBJ2-5
clone_size: -
v_call: TRBV6-1
cdr3_aa: CASWEEETQYF
cdr3_nt: TGTGCCAGCTGGGAGGAGGAGACCCAGTACTTC

d_call: -
j_call: TRBJ2-2
clone_size: -
v_call: TRBV7-8
cdr3_aa: CASQGSTGELFF
cdr3_nt: TGTGCCAGCCAGGGGAGCACCGGGGAGCTGTTTTTT

d_call: -
j_call: TRBJ1-5
clone_size: -
v_call: TRBV7-9
cdr3_aa: CASSLEGVQPQHF
cdr3_nt: TGTGCCAGCAGCTTAGAAGGGGTTCAGCCCCAGCATTTT

d_call: -
j_call: TRBJ1-5
clone_size: -
v_call: TRBV27
cdr3_aa: CASGFTQPQHF
cdr3_nt: TGTGCCAGCGGATTCACTCAGCCCCAGCATTTT

d_call: TRBD1
j_call: TRBJ1-2
clone_size: -
v_call: TRBV9
cdr3_aa: CASSGDSPREGYTF
cdr3_nt: TGTGCCAGCAGCGGGGACAGTCCGAGGGAGGGCTACACCTTC

d_call: -
j_call: TRBJ2-7
clone_size: -
v_call: TRBV5-1
cdr3_aa: CASSPMTIPGTAIYEQYF
cdr3_nt: TGCGCCAGCAGCCCAATGACCATCCCCGGGACTGCCATATACGAGCAGTACTTC

d_call: -
j_call: TRBJ2-3
clone_size: -
v_call: TRBV6-5
cdr3_aa: CASSYRSATTDTQYF
cdr3_nt: TGTGCCAGCAGTTACCGTAGCGCAACCACAGATACGCAGTATTTT

d_call: -
j_call: TRBJ1-5
clone_size: -
v_call: TRBV29-1
cdr3_aa: CSVLDRDRDRPQHF
cdr3_nt: TGCAGCGTGCTCGATCGGGACCGCGACAGGCCCCAGCATTTT

d_call: -
j_call: TRBJ1-1
clone_size: -
v_call: TRBV7-9
cdr3_aa: CASSGGLTEAFF
cdr3_nt: TGTGCCAGCAGCGGGGGACTGACTGAAGCTTTCTTT

d_call: TRBD1
j_call: TRBJ1-1
clone_size: -
v_call: TRBV7-9
cdr3_aa: CASTQLGQGSTEAFF
cdr3_nt: TGTGCCAGCACCCAATTGGGACAGGGGTCCACTGAAGCTTTCTTT

d_call: -
j_call: TRBJ1-1
clone_size: -
v_call: TRBV5-6
cdr3_aa: CASSHRFAEAFF
cdr3_nt: TGTGCCAGCAGTCACAGGTTCGCTGAAGCTTTCTTT

d_call: TRBD2
j_call: TRBJ2-1
clone_size: -
v_call: TRBV19
cdr3_aa: CASSIGSGGHNEQFF
cdr3_nt: TGTGCCAGTAGTATCGGTAGCGGGGGCCACAATGAGCAGTTCTTC

d_call: -
j_call: TRBJ2-7
clone_size: -
v_call: TRBV30
cdr3_aa: CAWSPGLGAYEQYF
cdr3_nt: TGTGCCTGGAGCCCGGGACTTGGAGCCTACGAGCAGTACTTC

d_call: TRBD1
j_call: TRBJ2-2
clone_size: -
v_call: TRBV27
cdr3_aa: CASSLEQGAAGELFF
cdr3_nt: TGTGCCAGCAGTTTAGAACAGGGGGCGGCCGGGGAGCTGTTTTTT

d_call: TRBD2
j_call: TRBJ2-5
clone_size: -
v_call: TRBV4-1
cdr3_aa: CASSQDGTSGVETQYF
cdr3_nt: TGCGCCAGCAGCCAAGACGGGACTAGCGGGGTGGAGACCCAGTACTTC

d_call: -
j_call: TRBJ2-3
clone_size: -
v_call: TRBV9
cdr3_aa: CASSATGSTDTQYF
cdr3_nt: TGTGCCAGCAGCGCCACAGGGAGCACAGATACGCAGTATTTT

d_call: -
j_call: TRBJ2-7
clone_size: -
v_call: TRBV19
cdr3_aa: CASRGGRYEQYF
cdr3_nt: TGTGCCAGTAGAGGGGGGAGGTACGAGCAGTACTTC

d_call: TRBD1
j_call: TRBJ2-7
clone_size: -
v_call: TRBV19
cdr3_aa: CASTPRQGSSYEQYF
cdr3_nt: TGTGCCAGTACCCCGCGACAGGGGAGTTCCTACGAGCAGTACTTC

d_call: TRBD1
j_call: TRBJ2-7
clone_size: -
v_call: TRBV13
cdr3_aa: CASSLSGQGVKYEQYF
cdr3_nt: TGTGCCAGCAGCTTAAGCGGACAGGGGGTCAAATACGAGCAGTACTTC

d_call: -
j_call: TRBJ2-4
clone_size: few
v_call: TRBV15
cdr3_aa: CATSTTGLTIQYF
cdr3_nt: TGTGCCACCAGCACCACAGGGTTGACCATTCAGTACTTC